The entry that follows covers one T cell receptor (beta chain) sequence. Sequencing used immunoSEQ multiplex PCR; TCRdb keeps in-frame clones, though not all of them. The sample lists approximately 120,000 clones, around 79% occurring once. This entry is derived from a study of blood T cell repertoires in COVID-19. V lost 6 bases to trimming and J lost 6 bases, with 12 bases between them. Looked up from germline, CDR1 is LNHDA and CDR2 is SQIVND (reference sequence). The CDR3 totals 13 residues. The chain couples TRBV19 to TRBJ1-5; the D gene is possibly TRBD1 (6 bases). This receptor was taken from a man aged 80 or over with acute or convalescent COVID-19. Sequences were obtained from peripheral blood. For the CDR3, the DNA is TGTGCCAGTAGAGACAGGCTCGGTCAGCCCCAGCATTTT. Encoded protein: CASRDRLGQPQHF.